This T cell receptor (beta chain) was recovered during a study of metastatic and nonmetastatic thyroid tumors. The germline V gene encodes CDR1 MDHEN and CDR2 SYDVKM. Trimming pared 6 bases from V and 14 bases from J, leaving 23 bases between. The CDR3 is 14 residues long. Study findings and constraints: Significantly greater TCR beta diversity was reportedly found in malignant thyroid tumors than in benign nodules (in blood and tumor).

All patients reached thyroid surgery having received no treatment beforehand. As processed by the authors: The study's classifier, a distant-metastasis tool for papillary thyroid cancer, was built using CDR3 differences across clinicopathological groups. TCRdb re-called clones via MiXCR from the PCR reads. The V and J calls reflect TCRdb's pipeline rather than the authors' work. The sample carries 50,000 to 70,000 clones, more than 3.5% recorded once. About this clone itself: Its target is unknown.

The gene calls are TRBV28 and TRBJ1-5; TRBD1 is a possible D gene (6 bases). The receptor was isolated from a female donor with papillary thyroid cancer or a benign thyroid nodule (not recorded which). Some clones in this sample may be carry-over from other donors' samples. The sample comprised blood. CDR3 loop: CASRYTGKGQPEHF. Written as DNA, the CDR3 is TGTGCCAGCAGATATACAGGGAAAGGGCAACCCGAGCATTTT.